This T cell receptor (beta chain) was sequenced for a study of CD8+ T cells in alopecia areata. Across the whole study: A 6-month period off drug followed tofacitinib, which lasted 6 to 18 months.

Sequencing used cDNA as its template, made by extracting RNA and reverse transcribing it. The protocol was immunoSEQ multiplex PCR, while the TCRdb copy is restricted to in-frame clones and leaves out a portion. Of 150,000 to 200,000 clones listed, approximately 62% are singletons. Broader study findings: Elevated clonality characterized lesional scalp relative to normal scalp, particularly in alopecia totalis/universalis.

This CDR3 has 15 residues. CDR1 SQVTM and CDR2 ANQGSEA come from the germline V gene. The V gene end was trimmed by 3 bases and the J gene end by 2 bases; junction bases not matched to a gene: 7. With regard to this clone: Its target is unknown.

Cell sorting was applied to PBMCs, and CD4+ and CD8+ T cells were collected. The V and J genes are TRBV29-1 and TRBJ2-1; 7 nucleotides match TRBD2. The receptor was derived from a human donor with alopecia areata. This specimen consisted of CD4+ T cells sorted from blood, obtained at week 0. In DNA form, the CDR3 reads TGCAGCGTTGAGGATAGGGAGGGAGCCTACAATGAGCAGTTCTTC. Amino acids: CSVEDREGAYNEQFF.